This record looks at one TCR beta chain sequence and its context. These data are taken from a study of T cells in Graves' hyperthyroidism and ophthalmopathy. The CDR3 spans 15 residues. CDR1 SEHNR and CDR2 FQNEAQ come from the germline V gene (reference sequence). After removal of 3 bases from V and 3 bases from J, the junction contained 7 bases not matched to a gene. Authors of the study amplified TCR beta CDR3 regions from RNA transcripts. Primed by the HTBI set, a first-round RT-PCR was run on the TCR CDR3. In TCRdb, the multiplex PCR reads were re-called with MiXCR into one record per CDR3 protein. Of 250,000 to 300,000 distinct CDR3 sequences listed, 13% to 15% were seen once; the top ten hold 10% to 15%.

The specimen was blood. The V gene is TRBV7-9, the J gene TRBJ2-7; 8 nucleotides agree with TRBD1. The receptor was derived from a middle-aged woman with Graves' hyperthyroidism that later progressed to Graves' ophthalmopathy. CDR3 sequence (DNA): TGTGCCAGCAGCTTTGGGAACAGGGGGGACTACGAGCAGTACTTC. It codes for CASSFGNRGDYEQYF.